Presented here are 8 T cell receptor beta chains from one specimen sequenced in a study of blood T cell repertoires in COVID-19. Here immunoSEQ multiplex PCR was the method, and the copy in TCRdb shows in-frame clones only, minus some. The table includes a few hundred thousand clones, roughly 77% detected once. Sequenced material: peripheral blood. These receptors came from a woman of 80 years or more with acute or convalescent COVID-19.

The chain links TRBV30 to TRBJ2-7, with TRBD2 identical over 7 bases. The CDR3 consists of 12 residues. Germline V gives CDR1 GTSNPN, CDR2 SVGIG (reference sequence). V lost 8 bases to trimming and J lost 6 bases; unmatched junction nucleotides: 10. CDR3 nucleotides: TGTGCCGGCGGGACTATTCCTACCGAGCAGTACTTC. Encoded protein: CAGGTIPTEQYF.

This clone was counted a few times. The V and J genes are TRBV12-3 or TRBV12-4 and TRBJ2-7, with D possibly matching TRBD2 (5 bases). Deletions cut 3 bases from V and 3 bases from J, with 9 bases between. The CDR3 sequence is 13 residues long. The CDR3 here is CASSFDGSYEQYF. The CDR3 region has the DNA TGTGCCAGCAGTTTCGATGGGAGCTACGAGCAGTACTTC.

The gene calls are TRBV11-2 and TRBJ2-2, with D unresolved. Germline V gene sequence: CDR1 SGHAT, CDR2 FQNNGV. The V gene lost 5 bases and the J gene lost 6 bases, with 10 bases spanning the gap. The CDR3 runs to 13 residues. The CDR3 coding sequence is TGTGCCAGCAGCCCTCGGGTCTCCGGGGAGCTGTTTTTT. The encoded protein is CASSPRVSGELFF.

This clone is a singleton in its sample. CDR3: CASTVSGVSTDTQYF. DNA for the CDR3: TGTGCCAGCACAGTTAGCGGGGTTAGCACAGATACGCAGTATTTT. This rearrangement joins TRBV6-5 to TRBJ2-3; 8 bases align to TRBD2. This CDR3 comprises 15 residues. The V gene's germline CDR1 is MNHEY and CDR2 SVGAGI. J was trimmed by 0 bases and V by 7 bases; bases with no gene match: 6.

Points on this clone: Other DNA variants within this sample encode the same CDR3. The chain joins TRBV12-3 or TRBV12-4 to TRBJ1-6; D is ambiguous. There are 13 residues in the CDR3. V lost 3 bases, J lost 7 bases, and 7 bases lay in between. The CDR3 bases are TGTGCCAGCAGTTTTACGGAGAATTCACCCCTCCACTTT. This gives the protein CASSFTENSPLHF.

The V and J genes are TRBV6-5 and TRBJ1-3, with D perhaps TRBD1 (6 bases). The CDR3 runs to 13 residues. Trimming stripped 6 bases from V and 0 bases from J, with 6 bases between. Germline CDR1 reads MNHEY; CDR2 reads SVGAGI. The CDR3 protein is CASRGGSGNTIYF. The CDR3 region has the DNA TGTGCCAGCAGAGGGGGCTCTGGAAACACCATATATTTT.

The chain links TRBV6-5 to TRBJ1-6; no clear D gene. CDR1 is MNHEY, CDR2 SVGAGI, per germline. The CDR3 sequence is 16 residues long. The V end lost 4 bases, the J end lost 2 bases, and 12 bases lay between the germline ends. The chain's CDR3 is CASSSPSGAYNSPLHF. Here the CDR3 DNA reads TGTGCCAGCAGTTCCCCATCCGGGGCCTATAATTCACCCCTCCACTTT.

This chain connects TRBV5-4 to TRBJ2-7, with D tentatively TRBD1 (6 bases). Germline values: CDR1 SGHNT, CDR2 YYREEE (reference sequence). The CDR3 loop spans 16 amino acids. V lost 4 bases and J lost 2, with 19 bases in between. The CDR3 region has the DNA TGTGCCAGCAGCATCGACAGGACCCGAAGCCCCTACGAGCAGTACTTC. This encodes CASSIDRTRSPYEQYF.